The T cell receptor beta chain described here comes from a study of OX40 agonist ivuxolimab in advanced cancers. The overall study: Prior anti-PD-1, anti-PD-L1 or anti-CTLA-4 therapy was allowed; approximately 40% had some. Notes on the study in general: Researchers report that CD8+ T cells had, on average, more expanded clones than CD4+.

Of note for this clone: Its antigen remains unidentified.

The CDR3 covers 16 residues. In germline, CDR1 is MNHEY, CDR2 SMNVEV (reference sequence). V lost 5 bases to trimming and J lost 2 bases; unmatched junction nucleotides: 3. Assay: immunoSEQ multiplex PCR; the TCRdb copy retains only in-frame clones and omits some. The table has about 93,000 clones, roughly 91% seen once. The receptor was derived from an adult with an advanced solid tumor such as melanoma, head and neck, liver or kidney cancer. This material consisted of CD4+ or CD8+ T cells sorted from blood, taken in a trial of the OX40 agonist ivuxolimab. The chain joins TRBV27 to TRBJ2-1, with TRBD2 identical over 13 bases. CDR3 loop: CASSPGTSGAYNEQFF. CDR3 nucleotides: TGTGCCAGCAGTCCCGGGACTAGCGGGGCCTACAATGAGCAGTTCTTC.